Each of the 32 T cell receptor beta chains below was sequenced from the same sample in a study of shared clonotypes between healthy human individuals. Profiled with immunoSEQ multiplex PCR; TCRdb holds only in-frame clones, not every one. The data show about 1,800,000 clones, less than 95% seen once. CD45RO-negative, CCR7-selected cells formed the naive CD8 fraction, which excluded terminally differentiated effector memory CD45RA+ cells. Sequences were obtained from naive CD8+ T cells sorted from blood. The source is a man aged 18 to 29 in good health.

This chain connects TRBV15 to TRBJ1-1, with D maybe TRBD1 (5 bases). The CDR3 contains 14 residues. Between the trimmed V and J ends, which lost 6 bases and 0 bases, there was a span of 11 bases. The germline CDR1 and CDR2 sequences are LNHNV and YYDKDF (reference sequence). CDR3 coding DNA: TGTGCCACCAGGAAGGGGCTGCTGAACACTGAAGCTTTCTTT. Translating it yields CATRKGLLNTEAFF.

J is TRBJ2-5 and V is TRBV6-5; D is possibly TRBD1 (5 bases). The CDR3 loop spans 15 amino acids. Per germline, CDR1 MNHEY and CDR2 SVGAGI. The ends were cut back, 1 base at V and 4 bases at J, with 13 bases in the middle. The CDR3 DNA reads TGTGCCAGCAGTTACTTAGCTGGGGCAACAGAGACCCAGTACTTC. Protein sequence: CASSYLAGATETQYF.

The gene calls are TRBV2 and TRBJ2-7, with 8 bases aligning to TRBD2. Germline CDR1 and CDR2: SNHLY and FYNNEI. V lost 7 bases, J lost 1 base, and 6 bases stayed unmatched. CDR3 length equals 14 residues. CDR3 coding DNA: TGTGCCAGCATTACTAGCGGAGGATCCTACGAGCAGTACTTC. As protein: CASITSGGSYEQYF.

CDR3 coding DNA: TGTGCCAGCACCAAGGCCCTAGCGGGCGACAATGAGCAGTTCTTC. The encoded protein is CASTKALAGDNEQFF. V gene TRBV27 combines with J gene TRBJ2-1; 8 bases align to TRBD2. The CDR3 loop spans 15 amino acids. After removal of 7 bases from V and 5 bases from J, the junction contained 10 bases not matched to a gene. Germline assignment: CDR1 MNHEY and CDR2 SMNVEV (reference sequence).

J is TRBJ2-7 and V is TRBV7-9; 7 bases are a match to TRBD2. CDR1 and CDR2 (germline): SEHNR, FQNEAQ (reference sequence). With 7 bases clipped from V and 4 bases from J, the junction kept 7 bases outside the gene matches. The CDR3 is made up of 13 amino acids. The CDR3 DNA is TGTGCCAGCATCCTAGGGGAGGGGTACGAGCAGTACTTC. Protein product: CASILGEGYEQYF.

The chain links TRBV10-3 to TRBJ1-2; D call uncertain. Trimming removed 0 bases at V and 6 bases at J, with 14 bases between. This CDR3 contains 15 residues. Germline values: CDR1 ENHRY, CDR2 SYGVKD. The CDR3 sequence: CAISESPGDKDGYTF. The CDR3 DNA sequence: TGTGCCATCAGTGAGTCTCCTGGAGACAAGGATGGCTACACCTTC.

The rearrangement links TRBV13 to TRBJ2-2; 7 nucleotides agree with TRBD1. Trimming removed 6 bases from V and 0 bases from J; junction bases left unmatched: 4. The CDR3 is 15 amino acids. Germline V gives CDR1 PRHDT, CDR2 FYEKMQ (reference sequence). CDR3 amino acids: CASSLGTANTGELFF. In nucleotides, the CDR3 is TGTGCCAGCAGTTTGGGGACAGCGAACACCGGGGAGCTGTTTTTT.

CDR3 sequence: CASHRDYYNEQFF. CDR3 sequence (DNA): TGTGCCAGCCACCGGGACTATTACAATGAGCAGTTCTTC. V and J are TRBV6-1 and TRBJ2-1, with 7 bases fitting TRBD2. V lost 8 bases to trimming and J lost 4 bases; unmatched junction nucleotides: 5. Germline V CDR1 and CDR2: MNHNS, SASEGT. This CDR3 comprises 13 residues.

This clone has a single count. The chain has TRBV25-1 and TRBJ1-5; D is uncertain. Germline V gene lookup returns CDR1 MGHDK and CDR2 SYGVNS. The CDR3 has 15 amino acids. V lost 6 bases, J lost 0 bases, and 12 bases lay in between. CDR3 bases: TGTGCCAGCAGCCCGCCGGGAAATAGCAATCAGCCCCAGCATTTT. It yields the protein CASSPPGNSNQPQHF.

The rearrangement joins TRBV19 to TRBJ1-1; D is uncertain. The V end was cut by 6 bases, the J end by 0 bases, with 5 bases between. This CDR3 comprises 12 residues. Germline loops: CDR1 LNHDA, CDR2 SQIVND (reference sequence). The CDR3 reads CASRDMNTEAFF. As DNA, the CDR3 is TGTGCCAGTAGAGACATGAACACTGAAGCTTTCTTT.

V and J are TRBV9 and TRBJ2-7; D uncertain. CDR3 length: 13 residues. Deletions cut 0 bases from V and 6 bases from J, with 10 bases between. The germline CDR1 and CDR2 sequences are SGDLS and YYNGEE. The CDR3 loop reads CASSVGVTGEQYF. The CDR3 DNA reads TGTGCCAGCAGCGTAGGGGTTACCGGCGAGCAGTACTTC. The full variable domain, rest sourced from reference TRBV9 and TRBJ2-7, is DSGVTQTPKHLITATGQRVTLRCSPRSGDLSVYWYQQSLDQGLQFLIQYYNGEERAKGNILERFSAQQFPDLHSELNLSSLELGDSALYFCASSVGVTGEQYFGPGTRLTVT.

This sequence joins TRBV7-6 and TRBJ2-3, with 12 bases fitting TRBD2. This CDR3 has 16 amino acids. V lost 3 bases, J lost 5 bases, and 6 bases stayed unmatched. Germline V gene lookup returns CDR1 SGHVS and CDR2 FNYEAQ. The CDR3: CASSLLAGGIQDTQYF. As DNA, the CDR3 is TGTGCCAGCAGCTTGCTAGCGGGAGGGATACAAGATACGCAGTATTTT.

The V call is TRBV5-8, the J call TRBJ2-5, with 10 bases lining up with TRBD1. Germline trimming cut 5 bases from V and 1 base from J; bases unmatched to any gene: 8. Germline-derived CDR1 and CDR2 are SGHTS and YDEGEE. The CDR3 is 16 residues long. CDR3 sequence: CASRPRTGGSQETQYF. CDR3 nucleotides: TGTGCCAGCAGGCCGCGGACAGGGGGAAGCCAAGAGACCCAGTACTTC.

J is TRBJ2-7 and V is TRBV9; the D gene is possibly TRBD2 (6 bases). This CDR3 has 14 residues. Per germline, CDR1 SGDLS and CDR2 YYNGEE. V gave up 0 bases and J gave up 3 bases, with 10 bases separating them. Here the CDR3 DNA reads TGTGCCAGCAGCGTAGTGGAGGGAGGCTACGAGCAGTACTTC. It is translated as CASSVVEGGYEQYF.

The chain joins TRBV2 to TRBJ1-1; D might be TRBD1 (6 bases). V lost 1 base, J lost 5 bases, and 14 bases lay in between. The CDR3 runs 15 residues. Germline V gene data show CDR1 as SNHLY and CDR2 as FYNNEI. This CDR3 reads CASSEDRGARTEAFF. The CDR3, as DNA: TGTGCCAGCAGTGAAGACCGGGGGGCGCGTACTGAAGCTTTCTTT.

This clone came up a few times. The chain couples TRBV7-9 to TRBJ1-1; D not resolved. Germline V lookup: CDR1 SEHNR, CDR2 FQNEAQ (reference sequence). V was clipped by 0 bases and J by 1 base, with 9 bases between them. The CDR3 extends over 15 amino acids. The CDR3: CASSLAGMENTEAFF. DNA for the CDR3: TGTGCCAGCAGCTTAGCGGGTATGGAGAACACTGAAGCTTTCTTT.

About this clone itself: At one of its ends the junction is not consistent with the germline gene, which may arise from a read error. This chain links TRBV15 with TRBJ1-1, with D tentatively TRBD1 (6 bases). There are 14 residues in the CDR3. Germline CDR1 reads LNHNV; CDR2 reads YYDKDF (reference sequence). In DNA form, the CDR3 reads TGTGCCACCAGCCGAGATCAGGGGTACGCTGAAGCTTTCTTT. Protein: CATSRDQGYAEAFF.

The J gene is TRBJ2-3, the V gene TRBV2, with 9 bases matching TRBD2. CDR3 length: 16 residues. V was clipped by 5 bases and J by 5 bases; unmatched bases: 11. Looked up from germline, CDR1 is SNHLY and CDR2 is FYNNEI. The CDR3 sequence is CASSPFSGSSIDTQYF. The CDR3 region has the DNA TGTGCCAGCAGTCCGTTTAGCGGGAGCTCTATAGATACGCAGTATTTT. The full variable domain, its missing parts supplied by reference TRBV2 and TRBJ2-3, is EPEVTQTPSHQVTQMGQEVILRCVPISNHLYFYWYRQILGQKVEFLVSFYNNEISEKSEIFDDQFSVERPDGSNFTLKIRSTKLEDSAMYFCASSPFSGSSIDTQYFGPGTRLTVL.

The chain employs TRBV4-1 and TRBJ1-1; 9 bases are a match to TRBD1. The CDR3 is 14 residues long. The V and J ends lost 4 bases and 3 bases, in that order; junction bases with no gene match: 3. The germline gives CDR1 MGHRA, CDR2 YSYEKL. In nucleotides, the CDR3 is TGCGCCAGCAGCCGACAGGGGGGGGACACTGAAGCTTTCTTT. This gives the protein CASSRQGGDTEAFF.

The chain employs TRBV9 and TRBJ2-7; 7 bases match TRBD1. CDR3 length: 13 amino acids. Germline V gene sequence: CDR1 SGDLS, CDR2 YYNGEE. V lost 4 bases and J lost 3; bases outside the gene matches: 4. As DNA, the CDR3 is TGTGCCAGCAGCCCGGGACAGCTCTACGAGCAGTACTTC. Translation: CASSPGQLYEQYF.

V is TRBV7-6 and J is TRBJ2-2; D not certain. The V end lost 1 base, the J end lost 6 bases, and 6 bases lay between the germline ends. Germline assignment: CDR1 SGHVS and CDR2 FNYEAQ. This CDR3 spans 13 amino acids. The CDR3 reads CASSLGRSGELFF. CDR3 DNA: TGTGCCAGCAGCTTAGGGCGGTCCGGGGAGCTGTTTTTT.

The chain links TRBV19 to TRBJ1-4; TRBD1 might be the D (6 bases). The CDR3 is made up of 17 amino acids. With 0 bases removed from V and 4 bases from J, the gap between germline ends came to 15 bases. Germline V gene data show CDR1 as LNHDA and CDR2 as SQIVND (reference sequence). The DNA of the CDR3 is TGTGCCAGTAGTATAGATTTAGAGGGACAAATTAATGAAAAACTGTTTTTT. Its translation is CASSIDLEGQINEKLFF.

The chain combines TRBV7-2 with TRBJ2-1; TRBD2 aligns across 7 bases. The J segment lost 3 bases and the V segment lost 5 bases, leaving 7 bases of the junction unmatched. The CDR3 runs to 15 residues. Germline V gene sequence: CDR1 SGHTA, CDR2 FQGNSA. Here the CDR3 DNA reads TGTGCCAGCAGCCCCCCCCCGGGGGGCTACAATGAGCAGTTCTTC. It encodes CASSPPPGGYNEQFF.

The chain carries TRBV15 and TRBJ2-7, with 7 positions matching TRBD2. The CDR3 is made up of 17 amino acids. V lost 5 bases and J lost 3; bases outside the gene matches: 16. Per germline, CDR1 LNHNV and CDR2 YYDKDF (reference sequence). CDR3 protein: CATSYESEGRAFYEQYF. The CDR3 DNA sequence: TGTGCCACCAGCTACGAGAGCGAGGGGAGGGCCTTCTACGAGCAGTACTTC.

The chain carries TRBV7-9 and TRBJ2-2; the match to TRBD1 covers 8 bases. Trimming at V came to 5 bases and at J to 6 bases, leaving 11 bases not matched to a gene. This CDR3 is 16 amino acids long. CDR1 is SEHNR and CDR2 is FQNEAQ in the germline V gene (reference sequence). CDR3 coding DNA: TGTGCCAGCAGCGACCGGACAGGGCTGATCGCCGGGGAGCTGTTTTTT. It yields the protein CASSDRTGLIAGELFF.

V gene TRBV27 combines with J gene TRBJ1-5, with D perhaps TRBD1 (5 bases). Trimming took off 4 bases at V and 3 bases at J, with 13 bases between the two ends. Germline V gene lookup returns CDR1 MNHEY and CDR2 SMNVEV (reference sequence). This CDR3 region has 15 residues. The CDR3 loop is CASSWDAGPNQPQHF. The CDR3 DNA reads TGTGCCAGCAGTTGGGACGCTGGACCCAATCAGCCCCAGCATTTT.

The chain couples TRBV6-5 to TRBJ1-1; TRBD1 matches 8 bases. The CDR3 spans 15 residues. Germline V gene sequence: CDR1 MNHEY, CDR2 SVGAGI. Trimming removed 6 bases from V and 1 base from J; junction bases left unmatched: 7. The CDR3 reads CASSPGQGGNTEAFF. For the CDR3, the DNA is TGTGCCAGCAGCCCCGGACAGGGAGGGAACACTGAAGCTTTCTTT.

This clone was seen once. The chain carries TRBV6-1 and TRBJ1-1; tentative D call: TRBD1 (6 bases). CDR3 length: 14 amino acids. Germline values: CDR1 MNHNS, CDR2 SASEGT. Between the trimmed V and J ends, which lost 6 bases and 5 bases, there was a span of 16 bases. The CDR3 DNA is TGTGCCAGCAGATGGTGGGGGGCTGGGACTGAAGCTTTCTTT. Its translation is CASRWWGAGTEAFF.

This chain uses TRBV7-2 with TRBJ2-1; D unclear. The germline gives CDR1 SGHTA, CDR2 FQGNSA. The V end was cut by 3 bases, the J end by 9 bases, with 6 bases between. The CDR3 is made up of 11 amino acids. CDR3 region: CASSFLGEQFF. CDR3 sequence (DNA): TGTGCCAGCAGCTTCCTTGGTGAGCAGTTCTTC.

On this clone: The sample has other DNA sequences that encode this CDR3 too. The chain recombines TRBV5-1 with TRBJ2-1; no reliable D call. This CDR3 comprises 15 residues. The V end lost 0 bases, the J end lost 3 bases, and 10 bases lay between the germline ends. Germline V gene sequence: CDR1 SGHRS, CDR2 YFSETQ. This CDR3 reads CASSLVGGGYNEQFF. The CDR3 nucleotides read TGCGCCAGCAGCTTGGTTGGTGGTGGCTACAATGAGCAGTTCTTC.

The chain carries TRBV15 and TRBJ2-7, with no clear D. Trimming took off 0 bases at V and 5 bases at J, with 8 bases between the two ends. This CDR3 comprises 13 residues. CDR1 is LNHNV, CDR2 YYDKDF, per germline (reference sequence). CDR3 coding DNA: TGTGCCACCAGCAGAGATTTGGGGAACGAGCAGTACTTC. It specifies CATSRDLGNEQYF.

The V gene is TRBV29-1, the J gene TRBJ1-2; tentatively, D is TRBD1 (6 bases). This CDR3 has 11 amino acids. Per germline, CDR1 SQVTM and CDR2 ANQGSEA. V lost 5 bases and J lost 6, with 10 bases in between. CDR3 nucleotide sequence: TGCAGCGTTATAGGGGGTCATGGCTACACCTTC. Residues: CSVIGGHGYTF.